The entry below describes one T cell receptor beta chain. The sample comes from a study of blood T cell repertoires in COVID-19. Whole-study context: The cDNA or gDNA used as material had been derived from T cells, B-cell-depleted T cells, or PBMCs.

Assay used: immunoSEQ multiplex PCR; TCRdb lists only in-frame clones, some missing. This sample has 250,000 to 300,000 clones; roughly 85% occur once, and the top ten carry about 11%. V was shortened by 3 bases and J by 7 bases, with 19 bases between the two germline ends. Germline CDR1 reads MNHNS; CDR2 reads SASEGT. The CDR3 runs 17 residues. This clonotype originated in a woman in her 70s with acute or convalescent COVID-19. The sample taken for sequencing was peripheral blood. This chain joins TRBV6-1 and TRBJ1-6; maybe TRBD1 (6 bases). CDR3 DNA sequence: TGTGCCAGCAGTGATAGCGACAGGCCGCTGGGGAATTCACCCCTCCACTTT. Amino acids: CASSDSDRPLGNSPLHF.